These 11 T cell receptor beta chains were all obtained from the same sample, sequenced in a study of blood T cell repertoires in COVID-19. Using immunoSEQ multiplex PCR, the repertoire was profiled, and TCRdb retains in-frame clones only, with some absent. The sample holds hundreds of thousands of clones; around 92% are singletons and the top ten take just under 9.5%. Input material: PBMCs or T cells enriched from blood (not recorded which). The receptors shown here come from a woman under 40 who had recovered from COVID-19.

This clone was seen a handful of times. This rearrangement joins TRBV5-1 to TRBJ2-7, with D possibly matching TRBD1 (5 bases). This CDR3 has 14 amino acids. V lost 4 bases and J lost 3, with 14 bases in between. Germline assignment: CDR1 SGHRS and CDR2 YFSETQ. In DNA, the CDR3 is TGCGCCAGCAGCCCAGGGCCAGGCGGCTACGAGCAGTACTTC. As protein: CASSPGPGGYEQYF.

This clone has a single count. The genes are TRBV7-9 and TRBJ1-1, with TRBD1 as a possible D gene (6 bases). CDR3 length equals 14 residues. V was shortened by 5 bases and J by 1 base, with 11 bases between the two germline ends. Germline CDR1 is SEHNR and CDR2 is FQNEAQ (reference sequence). The DNA for the CDR3 is TGTGCCAGCAGCCCAGGGGCCCCGAACACTGAAGCTTTCTTT. As protein: CASSPGAPNTEAFF. Full variable domain (outside the CDR3, taken from reference TRBV7-9 and TRBJ1-1): DTGVSQNPRHKITKRGQNVTFRCDPISEHNRLYWYRQTLGQGPEFLTYFQNEAQLEKSRLLSDRFSAERPKGSFSTLEIQRTEQGDSAMYLCASSPGAPNTEAFFGQGTRLTVV.

The CDR3 sequence: CSVKQGENTEAFF. CDR3 DNA sequence: TGCAGCGTCAAACAGGGGGAGAACACTGAAGCTTTCTTT. This chain connects TRBV29-1 to TRBJ1-1; 8 bases map to TRBD1. Germline assignment: CDR1 SQVTM and CDR2 ANQGSEA. The CDR3 has 13 amino acids. V lost 6 bases and J lost 1; bases outside the gene matches: 4.

The chain carries TRBV12-5 and TRBJ2-1; 7 bases line up with TRBD2. The CDR3 spans 15 residues. With 3 bases clipped from V and 4 bases from J, the junction kept 6 bases outside the gene matches. Germline V gene sequence: CDR1 LGHNT, CDR2 FRNRAP. The CDR3 protein is CASGFKASGYNEQFF. The CDR3 DNA sequence: TGTGCTAGTGGTTTTAAGGCTAGCGGTTACAATGAGCAGTTCTTC.

V usage is TRBV4-2 and J usage is TRBJ2-7; 7 nucleotides match TRBD2. Germline V gene data show CDR1 as LGHNA and CDR2 as YNFKEQ. Germline trimming cut 1 base from V and 4 bases from J; bases unmatched to any gene: 7. This CDR3 has 15 residues. CDR3 coding DNA: TGTGCCAGCAGCCAAGTCCTCGCGGGAGAGTACGAGCAGTACTTC. Its translation: CASSQVLAGEYEQYF.

The chain has TRBV27 and TRBJ1-5, with 8 positions matching TRBD1. In germline, CDR1 is MNHEY, CDR2 SMNVEV (reference sequence). The CDR3 totals 13 residues. J was trimmed by 6 bases and V by 5 bases; bases with no gene match: 3. CDR3 sequence (DNA): TGTGCCAGCAGTACAGACAGGGGTCAGCCCCAGCATTTT. The encoded protein is CASSTDRGQPQHF.

The chain carries TRBV2 and TRBJ2-5, with 10 bases lining up with TRBD2. CDR1 is SNHLY and CDR2 is FYNNEI in the germline V gene. Unmatched junction bases numbered 4, after V lost 4 bases and J lost 2 bases. The CDR3 sequence is 15 residues long. DNA of the CDR3: TGTGCCAGCAGTGGAACTAGCGGGAATCAAGAGACCCAGTACTTC. This codes for CASSGTSGNQETQYF. The entire variable domain, with the rest obtained from reference TRBV2 and TRBJ2-5, is as follows: EPEVTQTPSHQVTQMGQEVILRCVPISNHLYFYWYRQILGQKVEFLVSFYNNEISEKSEIFDDQFSVERPDGSNFTLKIRSTKLEDSAMYFCASSGTSGNQETQYFGPGTRLLVL.

V is TRBV5-8 and J is TRBJ1-1; the match to TRBD1 covers 7 bases. The CDR3 runs 14 residues. Germline V gives CDR1 SGHTS, CDR2 YDEGEE. After removal of 2 bases from V and 4 bases from J, the junction contained 5 bases not matched to a gene. CDR3 in amino acids: CASSLTGDGTEAFF. The CDR3 DNA sequence: TGTGCCAGCAGCTTAACAGGGGACGGCACTGAAGCTTTCTTT.

This chain uses TRBV3-1 (or the pseudogene TRBV3-2) with TRBJ2-7; 8 nucleotides align to TRBD1. Trimming cost V 4 bases and J 4 bases; bases outside gene matches: 6. Germline CDR1 LGHDT, CDR2 YNNKEL (reference sequence). This CDR3 contains 14 residues. The CDR3 loop is CASSPQGVEYEQYF. As DNA, the CDR3 is TGTGCCAGCAGCCCACAGGGGGTGGAATACGAGCAGTACTTC.

The chain links TRBV10-3 to TRBJ1-4; 9 nucleotides align to TRBD1. The V and J ends lost 2 bases and 8 bases, in that order; junction bases with no gene match: 3. The CDR3 has 14 amino acids. CDR1 and CDR2 from the germline V gene are ENHRY and SYGVKD. The CDR3 region is CAISERTGAEKLFF. CDR3 DNA: TGTGCCATCAGTGAGAGGACAGGGGCCGAAAAACTGTTTTTT.

The V call is TRBV15, the J call TRBJ1-1; maybe TRBD1 (6 bases). Trimming removed 0 bases at V and 5 bases at J, with 16 bases between. The germline CDR1 and CDR2 sequences are LNHNV and YYDKDF (reference sequence). The CDR3 runs to 16 residues. The CDR3 region has the DNA TGTGCCACCAGCAGAGATCCCAGGGGTGTAGGGACTGAAGCTTTCTTT. Protein sequence: CATSRDPRGVGTEAFF.